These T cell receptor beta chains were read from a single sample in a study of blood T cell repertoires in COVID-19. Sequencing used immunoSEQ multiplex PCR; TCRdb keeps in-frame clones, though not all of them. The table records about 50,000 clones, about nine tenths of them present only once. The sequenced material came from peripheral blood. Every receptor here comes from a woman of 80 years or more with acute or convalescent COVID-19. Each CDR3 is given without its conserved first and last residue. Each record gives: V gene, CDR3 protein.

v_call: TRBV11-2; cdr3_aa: ASSLFRVKTQY
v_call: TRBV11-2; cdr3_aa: ASSLDRNYGYT
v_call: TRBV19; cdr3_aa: ASRPSGVGYGYT
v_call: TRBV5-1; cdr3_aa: ASSLEGLPDNEQF
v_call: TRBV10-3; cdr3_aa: AISGLAGMEEQF
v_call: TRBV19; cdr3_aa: ASSIGLGGDTQY
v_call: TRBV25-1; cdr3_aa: ASSGVGAGSNTEAF
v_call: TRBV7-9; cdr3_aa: ASSDTGVSSGNTIY
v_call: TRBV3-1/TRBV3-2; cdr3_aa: ASSQSTGGNEQY
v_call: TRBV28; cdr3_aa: ASRGDSPFYGYT
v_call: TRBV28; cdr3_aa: ASSPQGGADTQY
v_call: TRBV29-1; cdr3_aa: SVEGTGGNTEAF
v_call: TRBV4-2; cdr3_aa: ASSQVGGRVGGYT
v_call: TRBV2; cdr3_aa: ASSDRGLAEETQY
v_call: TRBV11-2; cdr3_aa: ASSLVGGRGAAQY
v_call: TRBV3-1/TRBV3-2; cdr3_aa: ASSQGRLYGYT
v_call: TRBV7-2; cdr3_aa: ASSLGDRANGYT
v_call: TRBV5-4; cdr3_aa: ASSGGGTSTDTQY